The entry below gives a single TCR beta chain sequence along with its context. No antigen is known for it. Compared with germline, one end of the junction differs, possibly owing to a read error. The sample comes from a study of post-analysis software for immune sequencing data. Study context: Relapsing-remitting, secondary progressive and progressive-relapsing multiple sclerosis courses were included.

Unique molecular identifiers featured in each of the TCR beta cDNA libraries. Yield was roughly 0.5 million cDNA molecules from roughly 1 to 10 million T cells. TCRdb re-called the PCR reads with MiXCR, one entry per CDR3 protein. Here the sample spans hundreds of thousands of distinct CDR3 sequences, approximately 46% being singletons. From germline, CDR1 is SGHTA and CDR2 FQGNSA. The CDR3 has 19 residues. Whole-study findings and limits: There were roughly five TRBV segments more frequent in patients than controls, and TRBV5-6, TRBV5-1 and TRBV20-1 were among them. Compared against controls, patients with multiple sclerosis displayed significantly lower normalized Chao1 diversity. Under F measure analysis, samples from one preparation batch co-clustered strongly.

The source is a girl aged 10-17 years with multiple sclerosis. The sample was blood. This chain connects TRBV7-2 to TRBJ2-3; 13 bases agree with TRBD2. In nucleotides, the CDR3 is TGTGCCAGCAGCCTCGGACTAGCGGGGGACTGGAGAAACACAGATACGCGGTATTTT. This codes for CASSLGLAGDWRNTDTRYF. The full variable domain, rest sourced from reference TRBV7-2 and TRBJ2-3, is GAGVSQSPSNKVTEKGKDVELRCDPISGHTALYWYRQSLGQGLEFLIYFQGNSAPDKSGLPSDRFSAERTGGSVSTLTIQRTQQEDSAVYLCASSLGLAGDWRNTDTRYFGPGTRLTVL.